This record covers a single TCR beta chain. Its antigen is still unknown. No qualities accompany the bases; no much larger clone lies one base away. This entry comes from a study of control samples from healthy donors and cancer patients (dated by TCRdb to 2020 to 2022). The library was built by means of the immunoSEQ multiplex PCR assay. Here the immuneACCESS table is served through TCRdb, limited to in-frame sequences with V and J called. Missing clones are a known gap in these copies; in checked studies unresolved V genes cover under half, and the rest lacks a known reason. The sample data list some 190,000 clones, and approximately 91% of these were observed just once. The ten most abundant clones make up 1.5% to 2% of the sample. The clonotype was recovered from a man aged 25 to 40 in good health. The specimen was blood.

The DNA sequence follows: TGTGCCAGCAGCTTAGTCGGGGAGCTGTTTTTT. This encodes CASSLVGELFF. This receptor chain uses TRBV7-9 and TRBJ2-2, with the D gene too uncertain to name. The germline V gene (reference sequence) specifies SEHNR as CDR1 and FQNEAQ as CDR2. V loses 1 base, J loses 7 bases, and the germline ends lie 1 base apart. The CDR3, from cysteine to phenylalanine, totals 11 residues. Left in the record is the CDR3 DNA by itself, 33 bases read in frame from the first base.